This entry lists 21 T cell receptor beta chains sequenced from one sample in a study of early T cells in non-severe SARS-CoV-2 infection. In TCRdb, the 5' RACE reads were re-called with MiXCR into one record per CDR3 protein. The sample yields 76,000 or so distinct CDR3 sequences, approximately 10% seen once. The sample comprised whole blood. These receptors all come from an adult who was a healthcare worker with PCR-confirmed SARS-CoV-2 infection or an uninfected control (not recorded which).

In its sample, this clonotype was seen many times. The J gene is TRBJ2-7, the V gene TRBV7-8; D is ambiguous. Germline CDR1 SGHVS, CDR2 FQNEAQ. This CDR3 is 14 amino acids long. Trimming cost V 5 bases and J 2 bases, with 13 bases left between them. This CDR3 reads CASSPRAGPYEQYF. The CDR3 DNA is TGTGCCAGCAGCCCCCGGGCAGGCCCCTACGAGCAGTACTTC.

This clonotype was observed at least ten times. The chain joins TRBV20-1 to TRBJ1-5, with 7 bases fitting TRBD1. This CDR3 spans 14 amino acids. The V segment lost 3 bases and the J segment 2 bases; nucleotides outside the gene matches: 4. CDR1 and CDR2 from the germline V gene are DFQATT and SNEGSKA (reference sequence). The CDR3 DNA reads TGCAGTGCTAGCTCAGGGGGACGCAATCAGCCCCAGCATTTT. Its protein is CSASSGGRNQPQHF.

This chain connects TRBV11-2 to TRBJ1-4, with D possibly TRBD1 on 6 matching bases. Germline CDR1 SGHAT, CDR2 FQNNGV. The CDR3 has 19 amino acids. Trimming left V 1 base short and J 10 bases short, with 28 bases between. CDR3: CASSLGYGRPTGQGGKLFF. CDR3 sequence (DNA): TGTGCCAGCAGCTTAGGTTACGGTAGGCCCACGGGACAAGGAGGAAAACTGTTTTTT.

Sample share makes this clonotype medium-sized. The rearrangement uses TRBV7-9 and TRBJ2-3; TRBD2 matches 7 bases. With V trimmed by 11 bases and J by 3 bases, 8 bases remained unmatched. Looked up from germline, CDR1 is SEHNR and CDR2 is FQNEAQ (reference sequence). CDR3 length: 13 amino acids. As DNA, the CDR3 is TGTGCCGGAGATAGGGACTATACAGATACGCAGTATTTT. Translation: CAGDRDYTDTQYF.

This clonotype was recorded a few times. The CDR3 reads CASSDRDKNTGELFF. The CDR3 coding sequence is TGTGCCAGTAGTGACCGGGACAAGAACACCGGGGAGCTGTTTTTT. The genes are TRBV19 and TRBJ2-2, with D tentatively TRBD1 (6 bases). CDR3 length: 15 amino acids. V lost 5 bases to trimming and J lost 1 base, with 11 bases between them. The V gene's germline CDR1 is LNHDA and CDR2 SQIVND (reference sequence).

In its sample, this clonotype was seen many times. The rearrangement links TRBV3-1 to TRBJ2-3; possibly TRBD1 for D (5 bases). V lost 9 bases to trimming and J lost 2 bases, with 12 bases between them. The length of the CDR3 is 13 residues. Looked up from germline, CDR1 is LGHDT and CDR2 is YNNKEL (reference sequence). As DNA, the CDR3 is TGTGCCAGTCGAAGGGGTATCACAGATACGCAGTATTTT. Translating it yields CASRRGITDTQYF.

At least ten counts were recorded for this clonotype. The CDR3 sequence: CASSPNSNTEAFF. The CDR3 nucleotides are TGTGCCAGCTCACCGAACAGCAACACTGAAGCTTTCTTT. The chain recombines TRBV18 with TRBJ1-1; no firm D call. The germline V and J ends were trimmed by 3 bases and 2 bases, with 7 bases remaining between them. The CDR3 is 13 residues long. The V gene's germline CDR1 is KGHSH and CDR2 LQKENI. The full variable domain, completed using reference TRBV18 and TRBJ1-1, is NAGVMQNPRHLVRRRGQEARLRCSPMKGHSHVYWYRQLPEEGLKFMVYLQKENIIDESGMPKERFSAEFPKEGPSILRIQQVVRGDSAAYFCASSPNSNTEAFFGQGTRLTVV.

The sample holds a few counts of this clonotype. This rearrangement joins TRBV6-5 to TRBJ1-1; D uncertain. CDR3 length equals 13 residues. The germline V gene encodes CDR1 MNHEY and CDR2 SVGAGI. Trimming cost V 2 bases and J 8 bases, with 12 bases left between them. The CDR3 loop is CASSYVSASEAFF. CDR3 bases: TGTGCCAGCAGTTACGTGTCAGCAAGCGAAGCTTTCTTT.

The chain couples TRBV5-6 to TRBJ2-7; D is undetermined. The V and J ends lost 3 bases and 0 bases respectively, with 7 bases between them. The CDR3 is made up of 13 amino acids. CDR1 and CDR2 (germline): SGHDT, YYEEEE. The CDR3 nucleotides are TGTGCCAGCAGCTGGACGGTCTCCTACGAGCAGTACTTC. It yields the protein CASSWTVSYEQYF.

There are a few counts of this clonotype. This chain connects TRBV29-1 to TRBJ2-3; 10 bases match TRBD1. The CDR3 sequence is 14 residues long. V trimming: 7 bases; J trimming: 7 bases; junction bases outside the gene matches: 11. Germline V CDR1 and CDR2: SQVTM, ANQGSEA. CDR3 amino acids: CSGGGGTGDNTQYF. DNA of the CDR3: TGCAGCGGCGGCGGGGGGACAGGGGACAATACGCAGTATTTT.

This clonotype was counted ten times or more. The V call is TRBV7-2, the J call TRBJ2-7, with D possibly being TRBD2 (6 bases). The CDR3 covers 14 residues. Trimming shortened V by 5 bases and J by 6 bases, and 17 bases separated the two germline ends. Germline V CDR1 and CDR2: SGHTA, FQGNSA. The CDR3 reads CASSAAGGPREQYF. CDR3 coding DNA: TGTGCCAGCAGCGCCGCCGGAGGGCCTCGCGAGCAGTACTTC.

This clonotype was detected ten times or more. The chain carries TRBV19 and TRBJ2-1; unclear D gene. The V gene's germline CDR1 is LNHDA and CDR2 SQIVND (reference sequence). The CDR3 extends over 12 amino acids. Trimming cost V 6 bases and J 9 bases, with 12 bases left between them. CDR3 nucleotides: TGTGCCAGTAGGTCGGGCATTAGTGAGCAGTTCTTC. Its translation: CASRSGISEQFF.

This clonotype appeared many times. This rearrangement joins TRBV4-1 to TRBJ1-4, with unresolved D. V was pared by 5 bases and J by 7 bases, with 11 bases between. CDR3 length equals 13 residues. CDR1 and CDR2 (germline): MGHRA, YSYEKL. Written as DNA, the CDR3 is TGCGCCAGCAGCTGGCGGAGTCTTGAAAAACTGTTTTTT. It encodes CASSWRSLEKLFF.

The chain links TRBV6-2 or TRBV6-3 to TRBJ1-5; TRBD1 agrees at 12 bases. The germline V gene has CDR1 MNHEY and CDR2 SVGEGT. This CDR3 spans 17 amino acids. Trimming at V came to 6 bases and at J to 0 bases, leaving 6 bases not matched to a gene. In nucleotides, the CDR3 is TGTGCCAGCAGGTCCGGGACAGGGGGCCATAGCAATCAGCCCCAGCATTTT. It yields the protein CASRSGTGGHSNQPQHF.

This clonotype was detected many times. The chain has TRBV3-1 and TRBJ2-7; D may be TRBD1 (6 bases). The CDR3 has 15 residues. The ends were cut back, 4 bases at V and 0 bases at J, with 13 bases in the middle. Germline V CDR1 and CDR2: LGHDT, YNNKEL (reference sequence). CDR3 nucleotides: TGTGCCAGCAGCCGACGAGGGACAACCTCCTACGAGCAGTACTTC. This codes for CASSRRGTTSYEQYF.

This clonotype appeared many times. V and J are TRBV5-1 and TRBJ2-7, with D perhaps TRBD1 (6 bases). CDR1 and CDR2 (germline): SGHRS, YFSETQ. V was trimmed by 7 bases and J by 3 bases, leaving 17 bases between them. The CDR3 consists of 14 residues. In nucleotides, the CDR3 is TGCGCCAGCTTGCTTCCGGGACACTGCTACGAGCAGTACTTC. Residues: CASLLPGHCYEQYF.

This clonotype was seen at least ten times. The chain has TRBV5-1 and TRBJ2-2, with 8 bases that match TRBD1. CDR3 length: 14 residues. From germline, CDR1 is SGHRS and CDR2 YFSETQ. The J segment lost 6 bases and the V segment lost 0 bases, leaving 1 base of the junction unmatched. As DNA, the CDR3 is TGCGCCAGCAGCTTGGGACAGGGGCCCGGGGAGCTGTTTTTT. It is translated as CASSLGQGPGELFF.

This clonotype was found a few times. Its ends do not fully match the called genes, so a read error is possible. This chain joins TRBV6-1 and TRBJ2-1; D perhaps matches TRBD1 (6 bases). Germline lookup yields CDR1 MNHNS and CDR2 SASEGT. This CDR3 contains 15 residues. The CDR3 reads CASREAGASFNEQFF. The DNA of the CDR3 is TGTGCCAGCAGAGAAGCAGGGGCGAGCTTCAATGAGCAGTTCTTC.

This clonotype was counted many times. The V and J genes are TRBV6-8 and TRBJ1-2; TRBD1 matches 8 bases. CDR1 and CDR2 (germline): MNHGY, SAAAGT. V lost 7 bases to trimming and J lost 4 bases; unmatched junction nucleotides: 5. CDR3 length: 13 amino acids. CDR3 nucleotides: TGTGCCAGCAAACCCAGGGGGCTCTATGGCTACACCTTC. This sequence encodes CASKPRGLYGYTF.

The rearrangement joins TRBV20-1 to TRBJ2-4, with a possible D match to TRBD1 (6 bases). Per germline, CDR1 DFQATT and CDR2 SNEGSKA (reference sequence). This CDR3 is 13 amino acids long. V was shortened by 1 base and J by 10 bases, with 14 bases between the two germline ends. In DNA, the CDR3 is TGCAGTGCTAGAGGTCCAGGGGTGAGGATTCAGTACTTC. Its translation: CSARGPGVRIQYF.

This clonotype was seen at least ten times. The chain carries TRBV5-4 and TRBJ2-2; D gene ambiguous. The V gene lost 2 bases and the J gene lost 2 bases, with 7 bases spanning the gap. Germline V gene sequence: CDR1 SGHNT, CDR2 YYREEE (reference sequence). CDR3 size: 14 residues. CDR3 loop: CASSLQPNTGELFF. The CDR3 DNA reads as TGTGCCAGCAGCTTACAGCCAAACACCGGGGAGCTGTTTTTT.